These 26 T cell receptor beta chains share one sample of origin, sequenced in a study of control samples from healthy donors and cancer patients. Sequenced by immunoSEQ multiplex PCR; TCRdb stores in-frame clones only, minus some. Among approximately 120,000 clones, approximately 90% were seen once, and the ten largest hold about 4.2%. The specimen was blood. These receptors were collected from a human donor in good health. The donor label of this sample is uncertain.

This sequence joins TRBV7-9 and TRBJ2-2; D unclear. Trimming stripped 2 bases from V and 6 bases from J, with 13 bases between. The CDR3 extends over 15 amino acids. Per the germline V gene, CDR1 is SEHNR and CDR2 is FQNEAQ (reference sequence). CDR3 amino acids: CASSLLTAASGELFF. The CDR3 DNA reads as TGTGCCAGCAGCTTACTTACAGCCGCATCCGGGGAGCTGTTTTTT. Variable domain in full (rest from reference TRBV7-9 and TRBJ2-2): DTGVSQNPRHKITKRGQNVTFRCDPISEHNRLYWYRQTLGQGPEFLTYFQNEAQLEKSRLLSDRFSAERPKGSFSTLEIQRTEQGDSAMYLCASSLLTAASGELFFGEGSRLTVL.

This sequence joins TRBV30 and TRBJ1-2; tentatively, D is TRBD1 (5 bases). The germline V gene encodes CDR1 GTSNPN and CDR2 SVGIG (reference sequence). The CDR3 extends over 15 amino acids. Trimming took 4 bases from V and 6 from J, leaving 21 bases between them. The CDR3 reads CAWKDPDSRSNGYTF. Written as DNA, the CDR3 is TGTGCCTGGAAAGACCCTGACAGTCGCTCGAATGGCTACACCTTC.

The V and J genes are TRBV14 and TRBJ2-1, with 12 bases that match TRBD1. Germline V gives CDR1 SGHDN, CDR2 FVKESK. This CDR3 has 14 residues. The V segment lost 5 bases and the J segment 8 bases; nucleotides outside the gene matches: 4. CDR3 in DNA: TGTGCCAGCAGCTACGGGACAGGGGGCTATGAGCAGTTCTTC. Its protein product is CASSYGTGGYEQFF.

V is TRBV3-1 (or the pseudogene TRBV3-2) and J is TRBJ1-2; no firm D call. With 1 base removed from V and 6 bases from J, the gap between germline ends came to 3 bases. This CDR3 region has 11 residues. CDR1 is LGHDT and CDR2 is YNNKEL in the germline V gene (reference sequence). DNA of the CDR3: TGTGCCAGCAGCCAAGGCGATGGCTACACCTTC. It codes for CASSQGDGYTF.

The CDR3, as DNA: TGTGCCAGCAGCTCCCAAAGGGACACTGAAGCTTTCTTT. Its protein product is CASSSQRDTEAFF. This chain links TRBV7-2 with TRBJ1-1; D call uncertain. This CDR3 region has 13 residues. Germline V gives CDR1 SGHTA, CDR2 FQGNSA. V lost 4 bases and J lost 3, with 9 bases in between.

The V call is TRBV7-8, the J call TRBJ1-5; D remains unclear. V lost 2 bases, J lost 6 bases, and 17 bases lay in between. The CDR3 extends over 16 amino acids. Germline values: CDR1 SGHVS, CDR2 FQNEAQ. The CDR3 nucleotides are TGTGCCAGCAGCTTATCATCTCGGGCCTCGGGTCAGCCCCAGCATTTT. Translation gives CASSLSSRASGQPQHF.

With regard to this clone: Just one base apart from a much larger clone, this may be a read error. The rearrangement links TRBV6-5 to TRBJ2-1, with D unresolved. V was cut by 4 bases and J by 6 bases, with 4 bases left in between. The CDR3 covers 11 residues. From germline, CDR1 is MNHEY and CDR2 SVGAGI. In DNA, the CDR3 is TGTGCCAGCAGTTCAGGCAATGAGCAGTTCTTC. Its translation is CASSSGNEQFF.

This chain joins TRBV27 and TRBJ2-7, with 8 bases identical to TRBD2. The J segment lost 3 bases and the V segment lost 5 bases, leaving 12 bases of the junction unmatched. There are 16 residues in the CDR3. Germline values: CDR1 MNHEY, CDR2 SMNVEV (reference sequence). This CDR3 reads CASSQKPGTSYYEQYF. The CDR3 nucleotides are TGTGCCAGCAGTCAAAAACCCGGGACTAGTTACTACGAGCAGTACTTC.

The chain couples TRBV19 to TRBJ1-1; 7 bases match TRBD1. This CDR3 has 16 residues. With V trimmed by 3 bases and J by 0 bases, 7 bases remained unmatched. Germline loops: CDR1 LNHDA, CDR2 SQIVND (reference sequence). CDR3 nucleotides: TGTGCCAGTAGTATCGTAGGGGACAGAATGAACACTGAAGCTTTCTTT. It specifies CASSIVGDRMNTEAFF.

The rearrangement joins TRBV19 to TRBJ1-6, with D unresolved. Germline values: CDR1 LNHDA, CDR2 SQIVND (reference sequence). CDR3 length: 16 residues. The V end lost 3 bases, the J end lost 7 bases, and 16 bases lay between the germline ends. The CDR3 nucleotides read TGTGCCAGTAGTATTGGTGGGATGAAAGTCAATTCACCCCTCCACTTT. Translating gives CASSIGGMKVNSPLHF.

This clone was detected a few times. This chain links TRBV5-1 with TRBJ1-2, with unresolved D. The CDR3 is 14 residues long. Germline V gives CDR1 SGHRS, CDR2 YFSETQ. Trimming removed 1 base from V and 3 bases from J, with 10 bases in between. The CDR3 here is CASSLNGRDYGYTF. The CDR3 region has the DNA TGCGCCAGCAGCTTGAACGGTAGGGACTATGGCTACACCTTC.

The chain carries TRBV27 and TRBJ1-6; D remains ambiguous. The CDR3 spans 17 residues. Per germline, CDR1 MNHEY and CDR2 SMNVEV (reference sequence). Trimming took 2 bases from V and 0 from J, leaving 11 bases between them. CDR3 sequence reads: CASSLGRKSSYNSPLHF. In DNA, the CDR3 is TGTGCCAGCAGTTTAGGCCGGAAGAGCTCCTATAATTCACCCCTCCACTTT.

The CDR3 here is CASSENYRGIYGYTF. The CDR3 DNA is TGTGCCAGCAGTGAAAATTATCGGGGGATCTATGGCTACACCTTC. This chain joins TRBV6-1 and TRBJ1-2; perhaps TRBD1 as D (5 bases). Trimming left V 2 bases short and J 4 bases short, with 14 bases between. The CDR3 extends over 15 amino acids. Germline CDR1 reads MNHNS; CDR2 reads SASEGT.

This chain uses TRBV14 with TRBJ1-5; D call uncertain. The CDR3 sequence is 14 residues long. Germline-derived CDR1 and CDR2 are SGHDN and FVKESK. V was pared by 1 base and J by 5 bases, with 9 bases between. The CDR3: CASSQAGWDQPQHF. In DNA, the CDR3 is TGTGCCAGCAGCCAAGCGGGCTGGGATCAGCCCCAGCATTTT.

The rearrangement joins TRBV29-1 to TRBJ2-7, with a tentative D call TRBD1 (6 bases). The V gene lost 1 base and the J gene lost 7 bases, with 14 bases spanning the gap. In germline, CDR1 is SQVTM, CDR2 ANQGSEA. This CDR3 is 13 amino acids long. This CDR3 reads CSVEVESGVEQYF. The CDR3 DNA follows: TGCAGCGTTGAAGTAGAATCAGGGGTTGAGCAGTACTTC.

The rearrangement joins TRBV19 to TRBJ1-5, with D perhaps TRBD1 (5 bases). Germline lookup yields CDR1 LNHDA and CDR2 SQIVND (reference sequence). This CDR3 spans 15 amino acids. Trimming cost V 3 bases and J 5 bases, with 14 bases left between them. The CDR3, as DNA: TGTGCCAGTAGTATTGAGGCAGGCAGGGATCAGCCCCAGCATTTT. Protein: CASSIEAGRDQPQHF. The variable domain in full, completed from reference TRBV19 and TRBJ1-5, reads DGGITQSPKYLFRKEGQNVTLSCEQNLNHDAMYWYRQDPGQGLRLIYYSQIVNDFQKGDIAEGYSVSREKKESFPLTVTSAQKNPTAFYLCASSIEAGRDQPQHFGDGTRLSIL.

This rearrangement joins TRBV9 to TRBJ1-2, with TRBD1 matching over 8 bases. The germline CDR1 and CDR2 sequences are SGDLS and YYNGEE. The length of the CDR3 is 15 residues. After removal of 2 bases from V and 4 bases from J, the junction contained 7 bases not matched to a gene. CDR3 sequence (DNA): TGTGCCAGCAGCGTGGGGACAGGCGTTTTCTATGGCTACACCTTC. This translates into CASSVGTGVFYGYTF.

CDR3 nucleotides: TGCGCCAGCAGCTCTCAGGTGAGCTCCTACGAGCAGTACTTC. Protein sequence: CASSSQVSSYEQYF. This chain connects TRBV5-1 to TRBJ2-7; D call uncertain. CDR3 size: 14 residues. V lost 3 bases to trimming and J lost 0 bases, with 10 bases between them. The germline CDR1 and CDR2 sequences are SGHRS and YFSETQ.

CDR3 nucleotides: TGCGCCAGCAGCTACTCGACAGGGGGGTACACTGAAGCTTTCTTT. This gives the protein CASSYSTGGYTEAFF. The V gene is TRBV5-1, the J gene TRBJ1-1, with 9 bases aligning to TRBD1. This CDR3 region has 15 residues. Germline loops: CDR1 SGHRS, CDR2 YFSETQ. The trim removed 3 bases at V and 3 bases at J, leaving 6 bases unmatched.

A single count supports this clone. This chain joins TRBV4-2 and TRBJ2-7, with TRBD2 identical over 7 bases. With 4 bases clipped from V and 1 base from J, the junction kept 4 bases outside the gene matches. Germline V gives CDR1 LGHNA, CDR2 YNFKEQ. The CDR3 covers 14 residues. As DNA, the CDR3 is TGTGCCAGCAGCCCCCTAGCGGATTCCTACGAGCAGTACTTC. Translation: CASSPLADSYEQYF.

Here the CDR3 reads CASSVDRSYGYTF. CDR3 nucleotide sequence: TGTGCCAGCAGCGTGGACAGGAGTTATGGCTACACCTTC. The V call is TRBV5-4, the J call TRBJ1-2, with 7 bases that match TRBD1. V was pared by 4 bases and J by 5 bases, with 5 bases of the junction left unmatched. Germline lookup yields CDR1 SGHNT and CDR2 YYREEE (reference sequence). The CDR3 spans 13 residues.

CDR3 nucleotide sequence: TGTGCCAGCAGCCAAGGGACACTGAGCAATCAGCCCCAGCATTTT. Amino acids: CASSQGTLSNQPQHF. The J gene is TRBJ1-5, the V gene TRBV5-8, with a tentative D call TRBD1 (6 bases). The CDR3 contains 15 residues. CDR1 SGHTS and CDR2 YDEGEE come from the germline V gene. Trimming shortened V by 4 bases and J by 1 base, and 12 bases separated the two germline ends.

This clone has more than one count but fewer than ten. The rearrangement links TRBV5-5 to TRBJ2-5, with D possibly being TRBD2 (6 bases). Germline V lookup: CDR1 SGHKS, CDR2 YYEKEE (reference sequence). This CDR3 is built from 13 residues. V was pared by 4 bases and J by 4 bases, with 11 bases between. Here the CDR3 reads CASSPRGSETQYF. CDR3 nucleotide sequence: TGTGCCAGCAGCCCCCGGGGGTCAGAGACCCAGTACTTC. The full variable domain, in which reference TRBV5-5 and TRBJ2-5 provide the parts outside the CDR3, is DAGVTQSPTHLIKTRGQQVTLRCSPISGHKSVSWYQQVLGQGPQFIFQYYEKEERGRGNFPDRFSARQFPNYSSELNVNALLLGDSALYLCASSPRGSETQYFGPGTRLLVL.

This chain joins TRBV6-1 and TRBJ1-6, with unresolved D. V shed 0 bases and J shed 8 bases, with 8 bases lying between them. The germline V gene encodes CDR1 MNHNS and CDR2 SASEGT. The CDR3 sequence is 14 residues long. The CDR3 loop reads CASSEAGRDSPLHF. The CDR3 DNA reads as TGTGCCAGCAGTGAAGCGGGAAGAGATTCACCCCTCCACTTT.

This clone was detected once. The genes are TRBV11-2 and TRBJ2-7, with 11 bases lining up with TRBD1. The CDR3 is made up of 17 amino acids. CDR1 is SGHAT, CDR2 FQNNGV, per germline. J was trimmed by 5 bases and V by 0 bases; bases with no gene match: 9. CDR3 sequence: CASSLDIGTGGTDEQYF. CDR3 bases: TGTGCCAGCAGCTTAGATATTGGGACAGGGGGTACCGACGAGCAGTACTTC.

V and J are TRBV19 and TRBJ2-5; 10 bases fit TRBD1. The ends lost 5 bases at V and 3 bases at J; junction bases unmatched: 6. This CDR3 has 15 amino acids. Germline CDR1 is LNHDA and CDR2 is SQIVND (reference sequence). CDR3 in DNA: TGTGCCAGTAGTCCCCGGACAGGGGGAGAAGAGACCCAGTACTTC. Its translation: CASSPRTGGEETQYF.